The clone carrying this T cell receptor (beta chain) has at least ten counts. Its antigen is unknown. The CDR3 length is 12 residues. Germline V CDR1 and CDR2: LNHNV, YYDKDF (reference sequence). V dropped 8 bases and J dropped 9; count of bases not matched to a gene: 7. TCR beta CDR3 amplification from genomic DNA was performed by two-round multiplex PCR. Round one of PCR was performed, and it used primers specific to each TRBV and TRBJ gene. TCRdb reprocessed the multiplex PCR reads via MiXCR and lists one record per CDR3 protein. The sample holds 30,000 or so distinct CDR3 sequences, about 42% seen once. This specimen comes from a study of prognosis after radiotherapy for stage I lung cancer. General study findings and limits: Divergent TRBV and TRBJ gene usage has reportedly been observed between patients with and without metastases. When patients developed distant metastases, their Shannon entropy after stereotactic body radiation therapy was lower.

The clonotype comes from a donor older than 45 with non-small cell lung cancer. The V and J genes are TRBV15 and TRBJ1-2; TRBD1 agrees at 9 bases. The sequencing used PBMCs, collected before or after stereotactic body radiation therapy (not recorded which). The CDR3 DNA reads as TGTGCCACCTCGACAGGGGGGTTTAGCTACACCTTC. The encoded protein is CATSTGGFSYTF.